The 29 T cell receptor beta chains below come from one sample, sequenced in a study of T cells in Graves' hyperthyroidism and ophthalmopathy. The TCR beta CDR3 regions underwent amplification using RNA transcripts as the source. Using the HTBI primer set, a first-round RT-PCR was run on the TCR CDR3. TCRdb ran MiXCR on the multiplex PCR reads and lists one entry per CDR3 protein. The table has about 50,000 distinct CDR3 sequences, approximately 50% seen once. The sequenced sample consisted of peripheral blood or thyroid tissue (not recorded which). Receptors were obtained from a woman between 45 and 65 years old with Graves' hyperthyroidism.

The table lists this clonotype with many counts. The chain uses TRBV20-1 and TRBJ2-7; 7 bases match TRBD1. Germline CDR1 reads DFQATT; CDR2 reads SNEGSKA (reference sequence). J lost 6 bases, V lost 2 bases, and 10 bases had no gene match. The length of the CDR3 is 14 residues. In DNA, the CDR3 is TGCAGTGCTAGAAGGACAGGTGCCACGATCGAGCAGTACTTC. Its protein product is CSARRTGATIEQYF.

This clonotype was seen more than once but under ten times. J is TRBJ2-3 and V is TRBV7-2; TRBD1 matches 11 bases. The CDR3 extends over 18 amino acids. CDR1 SGHTA and CDR2 FQGNSA come from the germline V gene. V trimming: 1 base; J trimming: 4 bases; junction bases outside the gene matches: 10. CDR3 region: CASSLVAWTGGLADTQYF. CDR3 bases: TGTGCCAGCAGCTTAGTGGCCTGGACAGGGGGCTTAGCAGATACGCAGTATTTT.

The V and J genes are TRBV20-1 and TRBJ1-3; D is possibly TRBD1 (5 bases). Trimming left V 1 base short and J 4 bases short, with 11 bases between. Germline assignment: CDR1 DFQATT and CDR2 SNEGSKA (reference sequence). The CDR3 runs 14 residues. CDR3 region: CSARVGQGGNTIYF. The CDR3 DNA is TGCAGTGCTAGAGTTGGGCAGGGAGGAAACACCATATATTTT.

By share, this clonotype counts as medium-sized. The gene calls are TRBV10-1 and TRBJ2-7, with D unresolved. CDR3 length: 14 residues. Per the germline V gene, CDR1 is WNHNN and CDR2 is SYGVQD (reference sequence). V dropped 3 bases and J dropped 7 bases, with 16 bases sitting between them. CDR3 residues: CASSELLDVGEQYF. In DNA, the CDR3 is TGCGCCAGCAGTGAACTCCTAGATGTGGGAGAGCAGTACTTC.

The chain links TRBV5-4 to TRBJ2-1; 7 bases fit TRBD2. The CDR3 consists of 15 residues. CDR1 and CDR2 from the germline V gene are SGHNT and YYREEE (reference sequence). The trim removed 3 bases at V and 9 bases at J, leaving 12 bases unmatched. This CDR3 reads CASSSGTMGRGEQFF. CDR3 nucleotides: TGTGCCAGCAGCTCAGGGACTATGGGGAGGGGTGAGCAGTTCTTC.

This rearrangement joins TRBV2 to TRBJ1-5, with D possibly matching TRBD1 (6 bases). This CDR3 spans 14 amino acids. Trimming stripped 0 bases from V and 6 bases from J, with 9 bases between. Germline V gene data show CDR1 as SNHLY and CDR2 as FYNNEI. Here the CDR3 DNA reads TGTGCCAGCAGTGAAGCGAGAGGGGGTCAGCCCCAGCATTTT. This translates into CASSEARGGQPQHF.

This clonotype was seen many times. V gene TRBV28 combines with J gene TRBJ2-7; maybe TRBD2 (5 bases). The germline V gene has CDR1 MDHEN and CDR2 SYDVKM. The CDR3 has 12 amino acids. V dropped 6 bases and J dropped 1 base, with 7 bases sitting between them. This CDR3 is CASRLGSYEQYF. CDR3 in DNA: TGTGCCAGCAGACTAGGTTCCTACGAGCAGTACTTC.

J is TRBJ2-3 and V is TRBV6-5; 10 bases are shared with TRBD2. The germline V gene encodes CDR1 MNHEY and CDR2 SVGAGI. Trimming at V came to 2 bases and at J to 0 bases, leaving 11 bases not matched to a gene. The CDR3 is 19 residues long. The CDR3 DNA sequence: TGTGCCAGCAGTTACCTCCCTAGCGGGAGTGTTCCTAGCACAGATACGCAGTATTTT. Amino acid sequence: CASSYLPSGSVPSTDTQYF.

The rearrangement joins TRBV10-3 to TRBJ2-2, with TRBD2 matching 9 bases. The CDR3 extends over 17 amino acids. The trim removed 1 base at V and 3 bases at J, leaving 6 bases unmatched. Germline CDR1 reads ENHRY; CDR2 reads SYGVKD. Here the CDR3 reads CAISEWVAGDDTGELFF. Here the CDR3 DNA reads TGTGCCATCAGTGAGTGGGTAGCGGGAGATGACACCGGGGAGCTGTTTTTT.

The V and J genes are TRBV20-1 and TRBJ2-7; tentatively, D is TRBD2 (7 bases). The V end lost 3 bases, the J end lost 4 bases, and 16 bases lay between the germline ends. Per germline, CDR1 DFQATT and CDR2 SNEGSKA (reference sequence). This CDR3 comprises 14 residues. This CDR3 reads CSARGGQAGYEQYF. DNA of the CDR3: TGCAGTGCTAGGGGGGGGCAGGCGGGGTACGAGCAGTACTTC.

This clonotype was seen a few times. The chain carries TRBV28 and TRBJ2-3; D ambiguous. V shed 5 bases and J shed 4 bases, with 16 bases lying between them. Germline CDR1 and CDR2: MDHEN and SYDVKM. This CDR3 region has 15 residues. The DNA for the CDR3 is TGTGCCAGCAGTGGGCCCACGAGGAGTCCAGATACGCAGTATTTT. Residues: CASSGPTRSPDTQYF.

The V and J genes are TRBV6-1 and TRBJ2-5, with TRBD2 matching over 11 bases. Trimming removed 6 bases from V and 5 bases from J; junction bases left unmatched: 5. Per the germline V gene, CDR1 is MNHNS and CDR2 is SASEGT. The CDR3 loop spans 14 amino acids. The CDR3 DNA follows: TGTGCCAGCAGGGGGGGACTAGCGGTGGAGACCCAGTACTTC. Translation gives CASRGGLAVETQYF.

Many counts were recorded for this clonotype. The V call is TRBV10-2, the J call TRBJ1-1; TRBD1 agrees at 8 bases. The CDR3 spans 13 residues. Germline assignment: CDR1 WSHSY and CDR2 SAAADI. Unmatched junction bases numbered 5, after V lost 2 bases and J lost 9 bases. The CDR3 region has the DNA TGCGCCAGCAGTGAGATCGACAGGGGACAAGCTTTCTTT. It specifies CASSEIDRGQAFF.

V and J are TRBV20-1 and TRBJ2-7; 11 positions agree with TRBD2. The germline V gene has CDR1 DFQATT and CDR2 SNEGSKA (reference sequence). The CDR3 is made up of 13 amino acids. V was pared by 6 bases and J by 3 bases, with 4 bases of the junction left unmatched. In DNA, the CDR3 is TGCAGTGCGGGGACTAGCGGTCACTACGAGCAGTACTTC. Translation: CSAGTSGHYEQYF.

This clonotype was detected many times. The rearrangement joins TRBV7-9 to TRBJ2-3; D is undetermined. The V end was cut by 0 bases, the J end by 1 base, with 8 bases between. This CDR3 is 15 amino acids long. Germline V gene data show CDR1 as SEHNR and CDR2 as FQNEAQ (reference sequence). The CDR3 sequence is CASSLARMGTDTQYF. The CDR3 nucleotides are TGTGCCAGCAGCTTAGCGCGGATGGGCACAGATACGCAGTATTTT.

The chain has TRBV9 and TRBJ1-1; 7 bases are a match to TRBD1. The J segment lost 0 bases and the V segment lost 6 bases, leaving 8 bases of the junction unmatched. From germline, CDR1 is SGDLS and CDR2 YYNGEE. The CDR3 is 15 residues long. As DNA, the CDR3 is TGTGCCAGCACCCCCTGGGACAGTATGAACACTGAAGCTTTCTTT. This encodes CASTPWDSMNTEAFF.

The chain has TRBV24-1 and TRBJ2-5, with 8 bases identical to TRBD2. The CDR3 extends over 22 amino acids. Germline V gives CDR1 KGHDR, CDR2 SFDVKD. V was pared by 1 base and J by 1 base, with 22 bases of the junction left unmatched. The CDR3 here is CATSDFGSSTQKTSDPQETQYF. The CDR3 DNA reads as TGTGCCACCAGTGATTTTGGCAGTTCTACTCAAAAGACTAGCGACCCCCAAGAGACCCAGTACTTC.

This clonotype has at least ten counts. V is TRBV12-3 or TRBV12-4 and J is TRBJ1-3; TRBD1 aligns across 8 bases. The CDR3 is 17 residues long. Trimming cost V 6 bases and J 4 bases; bases outside gene matches: 14. The CDR3 loop is CASSLGDRTHYGNTIYF. Written as DNA, the CDR3 is TGTGCCAGCAGCCTAGGGGACAGGACCCATTACGGAAACACCATATATTTT.

This clonotype came up many times. This chain joins TRBV6-1 and TRBJ1-1, with D hard to call. This CDR3 region has 14 residues. CDR1 and CDR2 (germline): MNHNS, SASEGT. Trimming shortened V by 2 bases and J by 0 bases, and 7 bases separated the two germline ends. CDR3 amino acids: CASSEPTMNTEAFF. The DNA of the CDR3 is TGTGCCAGCAGTGAACCAACGATGAACACTGAAGCTTTCTTT.

This clonotype has at least ten counts. The rearrangement uses TRBV12-3 or TRBV12-4 and TRBJ2-5, with D possibly TRBD1 on 6 matching bases. CDR3 length equals 14 residues. Trimming took off 3 bases at V and 2 bases at J, with 10 bases between the two ends. CDR3 nucleotides: TGTGCCAGCAGTTTTTGGGGGCGGCAAGAGACCCAGTACTTC. Its translation is CASSFWGRQETQYF.

Regarding this clonotype: At one end, the junction sequence differs from germline, possibly due to a read error. This rearrangement joins TRBV6-1 to TRBJ1-1, with 7 bases matching TRBD1. CDR1 and CDR2 (germline): MNHNS, SASEGT. The CDR3 runs to 14 residues. DNA of the CDR3: TGTGCCGGCAGTACTAGGACAGGAGACACTGTAGCTTTCTTT. It is translated as CAGSTRTGDTVAFF.

The sample holds many counts of this clonotype. In DNA, the CDR3 is TGTGCCAGCACCCCGAATCCTATCTATGGCTACACCTTC. Translating it yields CASTPNPIYGYTF. This rearrangement joins TRBV7-6 to TRBJ1-2, with D unresolved. CDR1 is SGHVS and CDR2 is FNYEAQ in the germline V gene. The CDR3 loop spans 13 amino acids. The V and J ends lost 7 bases and 4 bases respectively, with 13 bases between them.

This chain uses TRBV5-4 with TRBJ2-3; 7 nucleotides agree with TRBD2. Germline-derived CDR1 and CDR2 are SGHNT and YYREEE (reference sequence). The V gene end was trimmed by 5 bases and the J gene end by 4 bases; junction bases not matched to a gene: 7. The CDR3 extends over 14 amino acids. CDR3 bases: TGTGCCAGCAGTCGCGGGAGTGGCGCAGATACGCAGTATTTT. Its protein product is CASSRGSGADTQYF.

This clonotype appeared many times. The gene calls are TRBV4-3 and TRBJ1-3; D is ambiguous. V lost 0 bases and J lost 0, with 3 bases in between. Germline V CDR1 and CDR2: LGHNA, YSLEER. This CDR3 is 14 amino acids long. Written as DNA, the CDR3 is TGCGCCAGCAGCCAAGAACTCTCTGGAAACACCATATATTTT. Protein sequence: CASSQELSGNTIYF.

The genes are TRBV29-1 and TRBJ1-2; possible D gene TRBD1, 5 bases. This CDR3 has 13 residues. In germline, CDR1 is SQVTM, CDR2 ANQGSEA. V lost 8 bases and J 10 bases, leaving 23 bases between the germline ends. This chain's CDR3 is CSSAKQVTNDYTF. The CDR3 DNA is TGCAGCAGTGCAAAACAGGTTACCAATGACTACACCTTC.

The chain couples TRBV20-1 to TRBJ2-7, with TRBD2 matching 13 bases. V lost 4 bases and J lost 2; bases outside the gene matches: 8. There are 16 residues in the CDR3. Germline V gives CDR1 DFQATT, CDR2 SNEGSKA (reference sequence). CDR3 nucleotides: TGCAGTGCTATTGCCGGGACTAGCGGGAACCCCTACGAGCAGTACTTC. This codes for CSAIAGTSGNPYEQYF.

The sample holds many counts of this clonotype. V gene TRBV6-1 combines with J gene TRBJ1-5; TRBD1 agrees at 10 bases. Per the germline V gene, CDR1 is MNHNS and CDR2 is SASEGT. V dropped 4 bases and J dropped 5; count of bases not matched to a gene: 8. The CDR3 is 16 residues long. DNA for the CDR3: TGTGCCAGCAGTGCCAGACAGGGGGCCTTACATCAGCCCCAGCATTTT. As protein: CASSARQGALHQPQHF.

The CDR3 DNA is TGCAGTGCTAGGGCCGGACTAGCGGGAGGCGAGACCCAGTACTTC. Amino acid sequence: CSARAGLAGGETQYF. The chain is built from TRBV20-1 and TRBJ2-5; TRBD2 agrees at 14 bases. The CDR3 covers 15 residues. Germline assignment: CDR1 DFQATT and CDR2 SNEGSKA (reference sequence). Trimming cost V 3 bases and J 5 bases; bases outside gene matches: 5.

This clonotype was found many times. The chain uses TRBV6-5 and TRBJ1-6; D unclear. The CDR3 has 16 residues. Trimming cost V 5 bases and J 10 bases, with 21 bases left between them. The V gene's germline CDR1 is MNHEY and CDR2 SVGAGI. CDR3 coding DNA: TGTGCCAGCAGTAACCCCCGTGAGGGTGGGAAGTCACCCCTCCACTTT. It yields the protein CASSNPREGGKSPLHF.